The rows below give T cell receptor beta chains drawn from one sample of a study of T cell clonotyping in hematopoietic cell transplantation. This table comes from immunoSEQ multiplex PCR, and its TCRdb copy is limited to in-frame clones, with some not included. The sample records 69,000 or so clones, about 93% being singletons. The source material was peripheral blood mononuclear cells. The receptors were sampled from a man aged 45-65 years in good health. Some clones in this sample may be carry-over from other donors' samples. CDR3s include the opening cysteine and the closing phenylalanine or tryptophan. The order of the fields is clone size, D gene, V gene, CDR3 length, J gene, CDR3 DNA, CDR3 protein. D genes are given only for firm matches. Where a row states a size, it is once, few, many or the class of an expanded clone; other rows omit it.

abundance: NA; d_gene: NA; v_gene: TRBV5-1; len: 15; j_gene: TRBJ1-1; CDR3nt: TGCGCCAGCAGCTTGGGTGATACTATTCTCGGTGAAGCTTTCTTT; CDR3aa: CASSLGDTILGEAFF
abundance: NA; d_gene: TRBD1; v_gene: TRBV5-1; len: 15; j_gene: TRBJ2-5; CDR3nt: TGCGCCAGCAGCCCGGACAGGGGGGAACAAGAGACCCAGTACTTC; CDR3aa: CASSPDRGEQETQYF
abundance: NA; d_gene: TRBD2; v_gene: TRBV5-1; len: 14; j_gene: TRBJ2-7; CDR3nt: TGCGCCAGCAGCTTGGCGGGGGGGGCCTACGAGCAGTACTTC; CDR3aa: CASSLAGGAYEQYF
abundance: NA; d_gene: TRBD1; v_gene: TRBV28; len: 16; j_gene: TRBJ2-2; CDR3nt: TGTGCCAGCAGTTTTTATCCAGGGGGCTCCACCGGGGAGCTGTTTTTT; CDR3aa: CASSFYPGGSTGELFF
abundance: NA; d_gene: NA; v_gene: TRBV6-1; len: 15; j_gene: TRBJ2-7; CDR3nt: TGTGCCAGCAGTGAAGAGCTCCTGAATCCCTACGAGCAGTACTTC; CDR3aa: CASSEELLNPYEQYF
abundance: NA; d_gene: NA; v_gene: TRBV6-4; len: 14; j_gene: TRBJ2-7; CDR3nt: TGTGCCAGCAGTGAATCGGAAAGCTCCTACGAGCAGTACTTC; CDR3aa: CASSESESSYEQYF
abundance: NA; d_gene: NA; v_gene: TRBV6-5; len: 12; j_gene: TRBJ1-1; CDR3nt: TGTGCCAGCAGTCCCGACAGAGGGCGAGCTTTCTTT; CDR3aa: CASSPDRGRAFF
abundance: NA; d_gene: TRBD2; v_gene: TRBV5-5; len: 17; j_gene: TRBJ2-3; CDR3nt: TGTGCCAGCAGCTTGGCCGCTAGCGGGGGGGCCCCAGATACGCAGTATTTT; CDR3aa: CASSLAASGGAPDTQYF
abundance: NA; d_gene: NA; v_gene: TRBV29-1; len: 14; j_gene: TRBJ1-3; CDR3nt: TGCAGCGCCATTACGGGGGGCTCTGGAAACACCATATATTTT; CDR3aa: CSAITGGSGNTIYF
abundance: NA; d_gene: NA; v_gene: TRBV2; len: 12; j_gene: TRBJ2-7; CDR3nt: TGTGCCAGCTCCGAGCACTCCTACGAGCAGTACTTC; CDR3aa: CASSEHSYEQYF
abundance: NA; d_gene: TRBD2; v_gene: TRBV7-3; len: 15; j_gene: TRBJ2-3; CDR3nt: TGTGCCAGCAGCTATTCTAGCGGGAGGTCGGATACGCAGTATTTT; CDR3aa: CASSYSSGRSDTQYF
abundance: NA; d_gene: NA; v_gene: TRBV5-1; len: 15; j_gene: TRBJ2-2; CDR3nt: TGCGCCAGCAGCTTGGGGCCAGCAAACACCGGGGAGCTGTTTTTT; CDR3aa: CASSLGPANTGELFF
abundance: NA; d_gene: TRBD1; v_gene: TRBV5-1; len: 14; j_gene: TRBJ1-2; CDR3nt: TGCGCCAGCAAAGGGACAGACAAGAACTATGGCTACACCTTC; CDR3aa: CASKGTDKNYGYTF
abundance: NA; d_gene: NA; v_gene: TRBV7-2; len: 14; j_gene: TRBJ2-5; CDR3nt: TGTGCCAGAACAAGTCTAGGTCTAGAGGAGACCCAGTACTTC; CDR3aa: CARTSLGLEETQYF
abundance: NA; d_gene: TRBD1; v_gene: TRBV6-5; len: 14; j_gene: TRBJ1-2; CDR3nt: TGTGCCAGCAGTACGGGACAGAGAAACTATGGCTACACCTTC; CDR3aa: CASSTGQRNYGYTF
abundance: NA; d_gene: TRBD2; v_gene: TRBV2; len: 15; j_gene: TRBJ2-3; CDR3nt: TGTGCCAGCAGTGTGGGGTGGCTAGCGGCGGATACGCAGTATTTT; CDR3aa: CASSVGWLAADTQYF
abundance: NA; d_gene: NA; v_gene: TRBV28; len: 14; j_gene: TRBJ2-7; CDR3nt: TGTGCCAGCAAGAGTTGGACAGTGCCCTACGAGCAGTACTTC; CDR3aa: CASKSWTVPYEQYF
abundance: NA; d_gene: TRBD2; v_gene: TRBV7-2; len: 15; j_gene: TRBJ2-1; CDR3nt: TGTGCCAGCAGTCAAGGGACTAGCGGGAGGGTTGAGCAGTTCTTC; CDR3aa: CASSQGTSGRVEQFF
abundance: NA; d_gene: TRBD2; v_gene: TRBV6-5; len: 15; j_gene: TRBJ2-1; CDR3nt: TGTGCCAGCAGTTACGAACGGGAGGGCCTGGATGAGCAGTTCTTC; CDR3aa: CASSYEREGLDEQFF
abundance: NA; d_gene: TRBD1; v_gene: TRBV5-6; len: 14; j_gene: TRBJ1-2; CDR3nt: TGTGCCACATCCGTGGGACAGGGGTTAATCGGCTACACCTTC; CDR3aa: CATSVGQGLIGYTF
abundance: NA; d_gene: NA; v_gene: TRBV28; len: 13; j_gene: TRBJ1-1; CDR3nt: TGTGCCAGCAGGACGGGATGGGACACTGAAGCTTTCTTT; CDR3aa: CASRTGWDTEAFF
abundance: NA; d_gene: NA; v_gene: TRBV28; len: 13; j_gene: TRBJ2-7; CDR3nt: TGTGCCAGCACCCCCAGCCAGAACTACGAGCAGTACTTC; CDR3aa: CASTPSQNYEQYF
abundance: NA; d_gene: TRBD1; v_gene: TRBV6-5; len: 15; j_gene: TRBJ2-7; CDR3nt: TGTGCCAGCAGTTACATAGGACAGGGGGAAGGCGAGCAGTACTTC; CDR3aa: CASSYIGQGEGEQYF
abundance: NA; d_gene: NA; v_gene: TRBV5-1; len: 14; j_gene: TRBJ2-7; CDR3nt: TGCGCCAGCAGCTTGGGAGCGAGAGAGTGGGAGCAGTACTTC; CDR3aa: CASSLGAREWEQYF
abundance: NA; d_gene: NA; v_gene: TRBV6-1; len: 13; j_gene: TRBJ2-7; CDR3nt: TGTGCCAGCACCGCCGGGGTTTCCTACGAGCAGTACTTC; CDR3aa: CASTAGVSYEQYF
abundance: NA; d_gene: NA; v_gene: TRBV7-9; len: 16; j_gene: TRBJ1-2; CDR3nt: TGTGCCAGCAGCTTAGGGGGGGTCAGCGCTAACTATGGCTACACCTTC; CDR3aa: CASSLGGVSANYGYTF
abundance: NA; d_gene: NA; v_gene: TRBV30; len: 14; j_gene: TRBJ2-3; CDR3nt: TGTGCCTGGAGTCCGGTCGGGGGCACAGATACGCAGTATTTT; CDR3aa: CAWSPVGGTDTQYF
abundance: NA; d_gene: NA; v_gene: TRBV30; len: 15; j_gene: TRBJ1-5; CDR3nt: TGTGCCTGGAGTGTACAAGGGGGAGGGGTTCAGCCCCAGCATTTT; CDR3aa: CAWSVQGGGVQPQHF
abundance: NA; d_gene: TRBD1; v_gene: TRBV28; len: 17; j_gene: TRBJ2-6; CDR3nt: TGTGCCAGCAGTATAGGGGGCGCTGGCTCTGGGGCCAACGTCCTGACTTTC; CDR3aa: CASSIGGAGSGANVLTF
abundance: NA; d_gene: TRBD1; v_gene: TRBV6-5; len: 14; j_gene: TRBJ2-1; CDR3nt: TGTGCCAGCAGTCCTCCGGGACAGGGTTTGAAGCAGTTCTTC; CDR3aa: CASSPPGQGLKQFF
abundance: once; d_gene: NA; v_gene: TRBV11-2; len: 15; j_gene: TRBJ2-3; CDR3nt: TGTGCCAGCAGCTTAGATCTTCAGGGGTCAGATACGCAGTATTTT; CDR3aa: CASSLDLQGSDTQYF